The 17 T cell receptor beta chains below come from one sample, sequenced in a study of graft-versus-host responses after intestinal transplantation. Generated by immunoSEQ multiplex PCR, the TCRdb table keeps only in-frame clones and is missing some. Counted here are about 70,000 clones, nearly 85% occurring once; the ten biggest clones make up 0.39%. Their recognized antigens are unknown. Source: unstimulated CD4+ T cells sorted from spleen or lymph node cells, taken before transplant. The receptors come from a human donor who was the organ donor for an intestinal transplant.

This sequence joins TRBV6-5 and TRBJ2-3, with D uncertain. The V and J ends lost 2 bases and 3 bases respectively, with 6 bases between them. CDR1 MNHEY and CDR2 SVGAGI come from the germline V gene. This CDR3 spans 13 amino acids. DNA of the CDR3: TGTGCCAGCAGTTACCCCGGGACAGATACGCAGTATTTT. Amino acid sequence: CASSYPGTDTQYF.

This rearrangement joins TRBV11-3 to TRBJ2-2, with 8 nucleotides matching TRBD2. Germline V gene data show CDR1 as SGHNT and CDR2 as YENEEA. This CDR3 region has 14 residues. V was pared by 6 bases and J by 6 bases, with 6 bases of the junction left unmatched. This chain's CDR3 is CASSSTSVSGELFF. The CDR3 DNA is TGTGCCAGCAGTTCGACTAGCGTCTCCGGGGAGCTGTTTTTT.

The chain recombines TRBV29-1 with TRBJ2-3; D perhaps matches TRBD2 (7 bases). The CDR3 is 17 amino acids. From germline, CDR1 is SQVTM and CDR2 ANQGSEA. V lost 0 bases, J lost 0 bases, and 16 bases lay in between. In DNA form, the CDR3 reads TGCAGCGTTGAAGATGTGGCCGGGGGGCCTAGCACAGATACGCAGTATTTT. As protein: CSVEDVAGGPSTDTQYF.

The chain combines TRBV7-9 with TRBJ2-1; 8 nucleotides line up with TRBD1. With 4 bases clipped from V and 2 bases from J, the junction kept 16 bases outside the gene matches. This CDR3 region has 19 residues. Germline assignment: CDR1 SEHNR and CDR2 FQNEAQ (reference sequence). The CDR3 coding sequence is TGTGCCAGCAGCTCTTTTCTTTTCGGGTTGACAGGGGCCTACAATGAGCAGTTCTTC. Protein product: CASSSFLFGLTGAYNEQFF.

The chain recombines TRBV6-5 with TRBJ1-1, with TRBD1 identical over 7 bases. The CDR3 length is 14 residues. Germline CDR1 MNHEY, CDR2 SVGAGI. V lost 2 bases, J lost 3 bases, and 3 bases stayed unmatched. CDR3 sequence reads: CASSYKGADTEAFF. CDR3 bases: TGTGCCAGCAGTTACAAGGGGGCGGACACTGAAGCTTTCTTT.

V is TRBV19 and J is TRBJ1-2; D remains unclear. CDR1 LNHDA and CDR2 SQIVND come from the germline V gene (reference sequence). Trimming took off 5 bases at V and 4 bases at J, with 17 bases between the two ends. The CDR3 is 15 residues long. In DNA form, the CDR3 reads TGTGCCAGTAGTGCCGCCGCGGGGAGCGCCTATGGCTACACCTTC. It codes for CASSAAAGSAYGYTF. Filled out from reference TRBV19 and TRBJ1-2, the complete variable domain reads DGGITQSPKYLFRKEGQNVTLSCEQNLNHDAMYWYRQDPGQGLRLIYYSQIVNDFQKGDIAEGYSVSREKKESFPLTVTSAQKNPTAFYLCASSAAAGSAYGYTFGSGTRLTVV.

The gene calls are TRBV27 and TRBJ1-1, with D unclear. V was clipped by 5 bases and J by 0 bases, with 10 bases between them. The CDR3 spans 14 residues. CDR1 is MNHEY and CDR2 is SMNVEV in the germline V gene (reference sequence). CDR3 coding DNA: TGTGCCAGCAGTCAGACATGGGTGAACACTGAAGCTTTCTTT. This translates into CASSQTWVNTEAFF.

The rearrangement links TRBV7-2 to TRBJ1-6; D not resolved. The CDR3 is 14 residues long. Germline V gene lookup returns CDR1 SGHTA and CDR2 FQGNSA. Deletions cut 5 bases from V and 7 bases from J, with 12 bases between. This chain's CDR3 is CASSGYSQNSPLHF. As DNA, the CDR3 is TGTGCCAGCAGCGGCTACAGCCAGAATTCACCCCTCCACTTT. The variable domain in full, with the rest retrieved from reference TRBV7-2 and TRBJ1-6, is GAGVSQSPSNKVTEKGKDVELRCDPISGHTALYWYRQSLGQGLEFLIYFQGNSAPDKSGLPSDRFSAERTGGSVSTLTIQRTQQEDSAVYLCASSGYSQNSPLHFGNGTRLTVT.

The chain couples TRBV18 to TRBJ1-2; D is ambiguous. V dropped 0 bases and J dropped 14 bases, with 13 bases sitting between them. This CDR3 has 12 residues. Germline assignment: CDR1 KGHSH and CDR2 LQKENI. The CDR3 bases are TGTGCCAGCTCACCACCGACTGCAGCGCCGACCTTC. As protein: CASSPPTAAPTF.

The chain joins TRBV4-2 to TRBJ2-4, with 8 bases lining up with TRBD1. There are 18 residues in the CDR3. Germline CDR1 is LGHNA and CDR2 is YNFKEQ. Losses at the gene ends were 0 bases for V and 0 bases for J; bases not matched to a gene: 7. The CDR3 DNA is TGTGCCAGCAGCCAAGAGCCCCACGGACAGGGAGCCAAAAACATTCAGTACTTC. It is translated as CASSQEPHGQGAKNIQYF.

The chain combines TRBV5-1 with TRBJ2-3, with 14 nucleotides matching TRBD2. The germline gives CDR1 SGHRS, CDR2 YFSETQ. V was pared by 4 bases and J by 5 bases, with 9 bases of the junction left unmatched. This CDR3 is 17 amino acids long. The CDR3 region is CASSTGTSGGAGDTQYF. The CDR3 DNA is TGCGCCAGCAGCACCGGGACTAGCGGGGGAGCGGGAGATACGCAGTATTTT.

This chain connects TRBV7-8 to TRBJ2-7, with a possible D match to TRBD2 (5 bases). The CDR3 sequence is 15 residues long. The V end was cut by 3 bases, the J end by 6 bases, with 18 bases between. Germline-derived CDR1 and CDR2 are SGHVS and FQNEAQ. DNA of the CDR3: TGTGCCAGCAGCTTTCTCCGAGGGCCACGCTTCGAGCAGTACGTC. Translated: CASSFLRGPRFEQYV.

V usage is TRBV6-1 and J usage is TRBJ2-7; possibly TRBD1 for D (5 bases). Deletions cut 0 bases from V and 7 bases from J, with 7 bases between. Looked up from germline, CDR1 is MNHNS and CDR2 is SASEGT. CDR3 size: 12 residues. CDR3 sequence: CASSEAWTEQYV. As DNA, the CDR3 is TGTGCCAGCAGTGAAGCGTGGACAGAGCAGTACGTC.

The V and J genes are TRBV7-2 and TRBJ1-2, with TRBD1 matching 7 bases. The CDR3 runs 15 residues. Trimming at V came to 0 bases and at J to 8 bases, leaving 9 bases not matched to a gene. The germline V gene encodes CDR1 SGHTA and CDR2 FQGNSA. CDR3 nucleotides: TGTGCCAGCAGCTTAGCACCTGACAGGGAGAGGGGCTACACCTTC. Translation gives CASSLAPDRERGYTF. Combining the CDR3 with reference TRBV7-2 and TRBJ1-2 gives the whole variable domain GAGVSQSPSNKVTEKGKDVELRCDPISGHTALYWYRQSLGQGLEFLIYFQGNSAPDKSGLPSDRFSAERTGGSVSTLTIQRTQQEDSAVYLCASSLAPDRERGYTFGSGTRLTVV.

The rearrangement joins TRBV7-9 to TRBJ1-1, with TRBD1 identical over 12 bases. This CDR3 is 18 amino acids long. From germline, CDR1 is SEHNR and CDR2 FQNEAQ (reference sequence). V lost 5 bases and J lost 6; bases outside the gene matches: 16. The chain's CDR3 is CASSPQGGTGGKRAEAFF. CDR3 coding DNA: TGTGCCAGCAGCCCACAGGGGGGGACAGGGGGCAAAAGGGCTGAAGCTTTCTTT.

J is TRBJ2-2 and V is TRBV9; tentative D call: TRBD2 (7 bases). This CDR3 region has 15 residues. Trimming stripped 0 bases from V and 5 bases from J, with 11 bases between. Germline CDR1 reads SGDLS; CDR2 reads YYNGEE. CDR3 loop: CASSVEGGATGELFF. In DNA form, the CDR3 reads TGTGCCAGCAGCGTAGAGGGGGGGGCGACCGGGGAGCTGTTTTTT.

The chain uses TRBV7-2 and TRBJ2-2; D is ambiguous. CDR1 and CDR2 from the germline V gene are SGHTA and FQGNSA. The CDR3 has 12 amino acids. Trimming took off 2 bases at V and 8 bases at J, with 6 bases between the two ends. The CDR3 DNA follows: TGTGCCAGCAGCTTATCCTCTGGGGAGCTGTTTTTT. Its protein product is CASSLSSGELFF.